This T cell receptor (beta chain) derives from a study of CD8 T cells in Susac syndrome. Study-level findings and limits: The authors acknowledged that their TCR sequencing and HLA analysis involved a relatively small number of individuals.

Of note for this clonotype: Antigen unknown.

Reverse transcription used about 0.5 to 1 ug RNA and random hexamers. Amplification of TCR beta CDR3 across 54 Vbeta and 13 Jbeta was performed with immunoSEQ multiplex PCR. MiXCR was run by TCRdb on the immunoSEQ multiplex PCR reads, yielding one entry per CDR3 protein. Here the sample spans 150,000 to 200,000 distinct CDR3 sequences, just under 95% being singletons. This CDR3 region has 13 residues. The ends were cut back, 5 bases at V and 7 bases at J, with 15 bases in the middle. Germline V lookup: CDR1 DFQATT, CDR2 SNEGSKA (reference sequence). The material sequenced was CD4+ T cells from PBMCs. The sequence came from a human donor in good health. The chain employs TRBV20-1 and TRBJ2-4, with D possibly TRBD1 on 6 matching bases. The CDR3 region has the DNA TGCAGTGCTGGCAGGGGCCGGGATAACATTCAGTACTTC. Translation: CSAGRGRDNIQYF.